This record looks at one TCR beta chain sequence and its context. CDR1 is SGHTA, CDR2 FQGNSA, per germline. There are 13 residues in the CDR3. The V end lost 4 bases, the J end lost 5 bases, and 12 bases lay between the germline ends. This sample stems from a study of cytotoxic CD8 clonotypes in ibrutinib-treated CLL. Assay: immunoSEQ multiplex PCR; the TCRdb copy retains only in-frame clones and omits some. The table has about 45,000 clones, approximately 65% seen once. This receptor was obtained from a human donor with chronic lymphocytic leukemia. The chain joins TRBV7-2 to TRBJ2-7; D is unresolved. Sequencing was performed on PBMCs, taken after 24 months of ibrutinib treatment. CDR3 sequence reads: CASSYRLSNEQYF. CDR3 bases: TGTGCCAGCAGCTACCGTCTGAGCAACGAGCAGTACTTC. Complete variable domain (other parts from reference TRBV7-2 and TRBJ2-7): GAGVSQSPSNKVTEKGKDVELRCDPISGHTALYWYRQSLGQGLEFLIYFQGNSAPDKSGLPSDRFSAERTGGSVSTLTIQRTQQEDSAVYLCASSYRLSNEQYFGPGTRLTVT.